These T cell receptor beta chains were read from a single sample in a study of cytomegalovirus exposure and HLA in healthy donors. Here immunoSEQ multiplex PCR was the method, and the copy in TCRdb shows in-frame clones only, minus some. Among 150,000 to 200,000 clones listed, 82% were seen once. Input material: PBMCs. Every receptor here comes from a woman younger than 35 in good health and CMV-seronegative. CDR3s include the opening cysteine and the closing phenylalanine or tryptophan. The D gene is left open where the match is weak. Clone size appears in some rows only: once, few, many, or a class for an expanded clone.

V: TRBV25-1; J: TRBJ2-6; D: TRBD1; size: few; CDR3: CASSERTGPYTF; DNA: TGTGCCAGCAGTGAACGGACAGGGCCCTATACTTTC
V: TRBV4-3; J: TRBJ2-7; D: TRBD1; size: .; CDR3: CASSPSRDRDSYEQYF; DNA: TGCGCCAGCAGCCCTAGTCGGGACAGAGATTCCTACGAGCAGTACTTC
V: TRBV6-5; J: TRBJ2-7; D: TRBD2; size: once; CDR3: CASSYSAGGKSYEQYF; DNA: TGTGCCAGCAGTTACTCAGCGGGAGGAAAATCCTACGAGCAGTACTTC
V: TRBV19; J: TRBJ2-3; D: TRBD2; size: .; CDR3: CASSTPGASGYTDTQYF; DNA: TGTGCCAGTAGTACTCCCGGGGCTAGCGGATACACAGATACGCAGTATTTT
V: TRBV27; J: TRBJ2-1; D: .; size: .; CDR3: CASSLASAAEQFF; DNA: TGTGCCAGCAGTTTAGCTAGCGCGGCTGAGCAGTTCTTC
V: TRBV28; J: TRBJ2-7; D: .; size: .; CDR3: CASSTKREQYF; DNA: TGTGCCAGCAGTACAAAGCGGGAGCAGTACTTC
V: TRBV9; J: TRBJ1-2; D: TRBD1; size: .; CDR3: CASSADRAGGYTF; DNA: TGTGCCAGCAGCGCGGACAGGGCGGGAGGCTACACCTTC
V: TRBV7-2; J: TRBJ2-3; D: .; size: .; CDR3: CASSRRGTAQGTQYF; DNA: TGTGCCAGCAGCCGCCGGGGGACAGCCCAGGGGACGCAGTATTTT
V: TRBV6-1; J: TRBJ1-2; D: .; size: .; CDR3: CASSERGFYGYTF; DNA: TGTGCCAGCAGTGAACGAGGGTTCTATGGCTACACCTTC
V: TRBV5-1; J: TRBJ2-1; D: .; size: few; CDR3: CASSSPLRRLAGTYNEQFF; DNA: TGCGCCAGCAGCTCCCCGCTCCGTCGGTTGGCGGGAACCTACAATGAGCAGTTCTTC
V: TRBV6-5; J: TRBJ2-5; D: TRBD1; size: .; CDR3: CASSGTEETQYF; DNA: TGTGCCAGCAGCGGGACAGAAGAGACCCAGTACTTC
V: TRBV25-1; J: TRBJ2-7; D: .; size: .; CDR3: CASSERDKTYEQYF; DNA: TGTGCCAGCAGTGAAAGGGACAAAACCTACGAGCAGTACTTC
V: TRBV30; J: TRBJ2-6; D: TRBD1; size: .; CDR3: CAVRDRGTAGANVLTF; DNA: TGTGCCGTCCGGGACAGGGGTACGGCTGGGGCCAACGTCCTGACTTTC
V: TRBV7-2; J: TRBJ1-4; D: .; size: .; CDR3: CASSQTVATNEKLFF; DNA: TGTGCCAGCAGCCAAACTGTGGCAACTAATGAAAAACTGTTTTTT
V: TRBV18; J: TRBJ2-6; D: .; size: .; CDR3: CASSRTGGPAGANVLTF; DNA: TGTGCCAGCTCACGCACCGGAGGGCCGGCTGGGGCCAACGTCCTGACTTTC
V: TRBV28; J: TRBJ2-1; D: TRBD1; size: .; CDR3: CASSPGTGGSEQFF; DNA: TGTGCCAGCAGCCCCGGGACAGGGGGCAGTGAGCAGTTCTTC
V: TRBV30; J: TRBJ2-7; D: TRBD2; size: .; CDR3: CAWDLGTSGNHEQYF; DNA: TGTGCCTGGGACTTAGGGACTAGCGGGAACCACGAGCAGTACTTC
V: TRBV10-3; J: TRBJ2-3; D: .; size: .; CDR3: CAISEFMDTQYF; DNA: TGTGCCATCAGTGAGTTCATGGATACGCAGTATTTT
V: TRBV18; J: TRBJ2-7; D: TRBD1; size: .; CDR3: CASSHRDSRGQYF; DNA: TGTGCCAGCTCCCATAGGGACAGTCGGGGGCAGTACTTC
V: TRBV6-1; J: TRBJ1-3; D: .; size: few; CDR3: CASSDRATGNTIYF; DNA: TGTGCCAGCAGTGACAGGGCCACTGGAAACACCATATATTTT
V: TRBV5-4; J: TRBJ2-1; D: TRBD1; size: .; CDR3: CASSRRDRGSHEQFF; DNA: TGTGCCAGCAGCCGCCGGGACAGGGGATCCCATGAGCAGTTCTTC
V: TRBV5-1; J: TRBJ1-6; D: .; size: .; CDR3: CASSLEGSSYNSPLHF; DNA: TGCGCCAGCAGCTTGGAAGGGAGCTCCTATAATTCACCCCTCCACTTT
V: TRBV11-2; J: TRBJ2-3; D: .; size: .; CDR3: CASSRRPIADTSTDTQYF; DNA: TGTGCCAGCAGCCGACGACCTATAGCGGATACTAGCACAGATACGCAGTATTTT
V: TRBV4-1; J: TRBJ2-2; D: .; size: once; CDR3: CASSQSGTSNTGELFF; DNA: TGCGCCAGCAGCCAATCCGGGACATCGAACACCGGGGAGCTGTTTTTT
V: TRBV2; J: TRBJ2-7; D: TRBD1; size: .; CDR3: CASSEDWDRGYEQYF; DNA: TGTGCCAGCAGTGAAGATTGGGACAGGGGCTACGAGCAGTACTTC
V: TRBV18; J: TRBJ1-5; D: .; size: once; CDR3: CASSPSGGQPQHF; DNA: TGTGCCAGCTCACCCTCTGGAGGTCAGCCCCAGCATTTT
V: TRBV7-6; J: TRBJ2-1; D: TRBD2; size: .; CDR3: CASSVAGPSYNEQFF; DNA: TGTGCCAGCAGCGTAGCGGGGCCCTCCTACAATGAGCAGTTCTTC